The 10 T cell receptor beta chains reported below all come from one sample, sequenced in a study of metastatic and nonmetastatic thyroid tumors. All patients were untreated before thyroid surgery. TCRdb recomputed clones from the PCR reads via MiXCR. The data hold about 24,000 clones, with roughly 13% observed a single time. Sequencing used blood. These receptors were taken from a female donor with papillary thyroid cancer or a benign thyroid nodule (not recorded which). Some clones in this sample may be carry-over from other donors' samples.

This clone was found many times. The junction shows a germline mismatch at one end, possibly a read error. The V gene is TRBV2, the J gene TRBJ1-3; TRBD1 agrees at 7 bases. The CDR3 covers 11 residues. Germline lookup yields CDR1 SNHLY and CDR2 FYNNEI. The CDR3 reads CASRLTGNWNF. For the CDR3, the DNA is TGTGCCAGCAGATTGACAGGGAATTGGAATTTT.

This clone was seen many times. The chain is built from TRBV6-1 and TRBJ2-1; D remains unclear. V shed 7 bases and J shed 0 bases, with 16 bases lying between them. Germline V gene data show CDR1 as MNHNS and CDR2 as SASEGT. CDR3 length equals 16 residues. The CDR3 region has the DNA TGTGCCAGCAAGCTCATGGCGTCTAGCTCCTACAATGAGCAGTTCTTC. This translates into CASKLMASSSYNEQFF.

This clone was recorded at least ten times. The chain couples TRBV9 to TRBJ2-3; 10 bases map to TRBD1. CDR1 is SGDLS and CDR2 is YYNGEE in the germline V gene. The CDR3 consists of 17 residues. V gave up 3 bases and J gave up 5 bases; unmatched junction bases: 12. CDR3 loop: CASSARRRQGAKDTQYF. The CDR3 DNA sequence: TGTGCCAGCAGCGCCCGGCGTAGACAGGGGGCAAAAGATACGCAGTATTTT.

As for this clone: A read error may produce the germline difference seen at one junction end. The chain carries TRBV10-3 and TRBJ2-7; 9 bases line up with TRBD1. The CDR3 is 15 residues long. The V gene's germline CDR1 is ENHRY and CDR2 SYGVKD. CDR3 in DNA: TGTGCCATCAGTGAGAGGGACAGGGAACTCTACGATCAGTACTTC. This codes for CAISERDRELYDQYF.

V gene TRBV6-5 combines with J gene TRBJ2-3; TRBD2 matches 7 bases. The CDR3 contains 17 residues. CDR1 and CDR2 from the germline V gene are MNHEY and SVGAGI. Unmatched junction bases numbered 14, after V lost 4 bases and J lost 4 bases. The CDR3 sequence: CASSSRRLALRADTQYF. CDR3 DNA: TGTGCCAGCAGTTCGCGGCGACTAGCACTTCGCGCAGATACGCAGTATTTT.

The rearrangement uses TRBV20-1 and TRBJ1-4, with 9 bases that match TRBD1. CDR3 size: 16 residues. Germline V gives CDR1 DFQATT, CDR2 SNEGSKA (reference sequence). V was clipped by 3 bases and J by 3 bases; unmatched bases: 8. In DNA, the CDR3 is TGCAGTGCTAGCCTCTGGACAGGGGCCTCTAATGAAAAACTGTTTTTT. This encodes CSASLWTGASNEKLFF.

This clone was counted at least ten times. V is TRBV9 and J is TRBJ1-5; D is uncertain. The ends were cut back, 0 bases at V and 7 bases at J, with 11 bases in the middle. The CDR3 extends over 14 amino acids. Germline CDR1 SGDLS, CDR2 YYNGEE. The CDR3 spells CASSVGADVQPQHF. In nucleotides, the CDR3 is TGTGCCAGCAGCGTAGGGGCAGATGTGCAGCCCCAGCATTTT.

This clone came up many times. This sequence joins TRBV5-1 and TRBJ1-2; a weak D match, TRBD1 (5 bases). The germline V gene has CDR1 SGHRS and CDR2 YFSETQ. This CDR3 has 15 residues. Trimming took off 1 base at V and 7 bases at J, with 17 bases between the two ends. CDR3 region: CASSLNQGVDSGYTF. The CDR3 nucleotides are TGCGCCAGCAGCTTGAACCAGGGTGTGGATTCTGGCTACACCTTC.

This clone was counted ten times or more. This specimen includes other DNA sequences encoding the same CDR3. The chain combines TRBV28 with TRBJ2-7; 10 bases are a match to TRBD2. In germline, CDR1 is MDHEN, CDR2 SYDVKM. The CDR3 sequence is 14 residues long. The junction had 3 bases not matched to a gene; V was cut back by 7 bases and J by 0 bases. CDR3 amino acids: CASKLAGPSYEQYF. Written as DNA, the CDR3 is TGTGCCAGCAAACTAGCGGGGCCCTCCTACGAGCAGTACTTC.

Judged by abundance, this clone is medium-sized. The CDR3 protein is CAWSDPPNNEQFF. The CDR3 DNA reads as TGTGCCTGGAGCGACCCACCCAACAATGAGCAGTTCTTC. This chain connects TRBV30 to TRBJ2-1; D ambiguous. The CDR3 totals 13 residues. Germline CDR1 reads GTSNPN; CDR2 reads SVGIG (reference sequence). V lost 3 bases and J 5 bases, leaving 11 bases between the germline ends.